Listed here are 31 T cell receptor beta chains from one sample, sequenced in a study of cytomegalovirus exposure and HLA in healthy donors. Researchers ran the PCR with 60 Vbeta and 13 Jbeta primers. Produced via immunoSEQ multiplex PCR; TCRdb's table is partial and in-frame only. The sample records fewer than 250,000 clones, approximately 80% being singletons. The sequencing sample was made of PBMCs. The receptors derive from a woman aged 25 to 39 in good health and CMV-seropositive.

The chain recombines TRBV7-2 with TRBJ1-1, with D uncertain. Trimming removed 1 base from V and 11 bases from J, with 14 bases in between. This CDR3 is built from 13 residues. Germline V lookup: CDR1 SGHTA, CDR2 FQGNSA. The CDR3 protein is CASSLGAQLPAFF. CDR3 in DNA: TGTGCCAGCAGCTTAGGGGCCCAATTACCGGCTTTCTTT.

Concerning this clone itself: The junction shows a germline mismatch at one end, possibly a read error. This sequence joins TRBV7-7 and TRBJ1-3; D perhaps matches TRBD1 (6 bases). CDR3 size: 15 residues. Germline CDR1 SSHAT, CDR2 FNYEAQ (reference sequence). CDR3 sequence reads: CASSPSQGPGNTIYF. The CDR3 DNA reads as TGTGCTAGCAGCCCCTCACAGGGACCTGGAAACACCATATATTTT. The full variable domain, its missing parts supplied by reference TRBV7-7 and TRBJ1-3, is GAGVSQSPRYKVTKRGQDVTLRCDPISSHATLYWYQQALGQGPEFLTYFNYEAQPDKSGLPSDRFSAERPEGSISTLTIQRTEQRDSAMYRCASSPSQGPGNTIYFGEGSWLTVV.

In this sample, this clone turned up a few times. The chain recombines TRBV7-9 with TRBJ2-3, with D possibly matching TRBD2 (5 bases). V was shortened by 1 base and J by 3 bases, with 20 bases between the two germline ends. The CDR3 runs to 18 residues. The V gene's germline CDR1 is SEHNR and CDR2 FQNEAQ (reference sequence). Written as DNA, the CDR3 is TGTGCCAGCAGCTTAGATGCCCCTATGAAAAGGAGGACAGATACGCAGTATTTT. It translates to CASSLDAPMKRRTDTQYF.

The chain links TRBV6-5 to TRBJ1-6; the D gene is possibly TRBD1 (5 bases). Germline V gene sequence: CDR1 MNHEY, CDR2 SVGAGI. The germline V and J ends were trimmed by 6 bases and 7 bases, with 13 bases remaining between them. The CDR3 extends over 14 amino acids. This CDR3 is CASSTGTENSPLHF. DNA for the CDR3: TGTGCCAGCAGCACCGGGACTGAGAATTCACCCCTCCACTTT.

This clone was seen just once. A junction end diverges from the germline sequence, so it may reflect a read error. The chain carries TRBV12-5 and TRBJ1-1, with 11 bases lining up with TRBD1. The CDR3 is 15 residues long. In germline, CDR1 is LGHNT, CDR2 FRNRAP. CDR3 region: CTSGTGQGANTEAFF. The CDR3 DNA is TGTACTAGTGGTACCGGACAGGGGGCGAACACTGAAGCTTTCTTT.

About this clone itself: A junction boundary mismatches the germline segment, possibly from a read error. V usage is TRBV7-9 and J usage is TRBJ1-4; D remains ambiguous. The CDR3 is made up of 12 amino acids. The germline gives CDR1 SEHNR, CDR2 FQNEAQ (reference sequence). This CDR3 is CSSSLSSSKLFF. CDR3 nucleotide sequence: TGTTCCAGCAGCTTAAGTAGCAGTAAACTGTTTTTT.

This clone was observed a few times. The genes are TRBV4-3 and TRBJ2-5, with unresolved D. CDR1 is LGHNA, CDR2 YSLEER, per germline. The CDR3 contains 18 residues. The V gene lost 0 bases and the J gene lost 2 bases, with 19 bases spanning the gap. CDR3 region: CASSQDRLYGLSQETQYF. Here the CDR3 DNA reads TGCGCCAGCAGCCAAGATAGGCTATATGGGCTGTCGCAAGAGACCCAGTACTTC.

The chain employs TRBV5-1 and TRBJ1-4; possible D gene TRBD1, 6 bases. Trimming took 3 bases from V and 8 from J, leaving 17 bases between them. This CDR3 is 15 amino acids long. Germline loops: CDR1 SGHRS, CDR2 YFSETQ. CDR3 amino acids: CASSSLGRGEEKLFF. The CDR3 bases are TGCGCCAGCAGCTCCCTTGGCAGGGGTGAAGAAAAACTGTTTTTT.

This chain joins TRBV28 and TRBJ2-5; 9 bases are shared with TRBD1. V dropped 6 bases and J dropped 6; count of bases not matched to a gene: 5. The CDR3 sequence is 13 residues long. CDR1 is MDHEN, CDR2 SYDVKM, per germline. The chain's CDR3 is CASRQGATQTQYF. DNA for the CDR3: TGTGCCAGCAGACAGGGGGCTACGCAGACCCAGTACTTC.

V gene TRBV4-3 combines with J gene TRBJ2-1; a weak D match, TRBD2 (5 bases). Germline V gene lookup returns CDR1 LGHNA and CDR2 YSLEER. The CDR3 consists of 18 residues. V was shortened by 0 bases and J by 6 bases, with 21 bases between the two germline ends. The CDR3 region has the DNA TGCGCCAGCAGCCAAGATACAACTGCGGAGGTCAGTGGCAATGAGCAGTTCTTC. It yields the protein CASSQDTTAEVSGNEQFF.

This chain uses TRBV7-2 with TRBJ2-1; D is possibly TRBD2 (6 bases). There are 15 residues in the CDR3. With 5 bases removed from V and 0 bases from J, the gap between germline ends came to 11 bases. Germline CDR1 SGHTA, CDR2 FQGNSA. The CDR3 protein is CASSLTDYSYNEQFF. CDR3 bases: TGTGCCAGCAGCCTTACGGACTACTCCTACAATGAGCAGTTCTTC.

The chain couples TRBV5-1 to TRBJ2-3; 8 nucleotides match TRBD2. The CDR3 covers 16 residues. Germline V CDR1 and CDR2: SGHRS, YFSETQ. Trimming removed 5 bases from V and 5 bases from J; junction bases left unmatched: 13. CDR3 nucleotide sequence: TGCGCCAGCAGTCAACTCAGCGGGAGAGTGGGAGATACGCAGTATTTT. It specifies CASSQLSGRVGDTQYF.

The chain couples TRBV6-6 to TRBJ2-1; no clear D gene. Germline lookup yields CDR1 MNHNY and CDR2 SVGAGI (reference sequence). V was trimmed by 10 bases and J by 3 bases, leaving 13 bases between them. The CDR3 is 13 amino acids. The CDR3 coding sequence is TGTGCCATCAGGCGACTCCTCTACAATGAGCAGTTCTTC. Amino acid sequence: CAIRRLLYNEQFF.

This sequence joins TRBV12-2 and TRBJ2-7; the table calls TRBD2, which could not be checked here. TRBV12-2 constitutes a pseudogene. The CDR3 is made up of 17 amino acids. This CDR3 is CASRHRPSGRNSYEQYF. The CDR3 DNA reads as TGTGCAAGTCGCCATCGACCTAGCGGGCGGAACTCCTACGAGCAGTACTTC.

This clone was detected once. The J gene is TRBJ1-6, the V gene TRBV27; a possible D gene is TRBD1 (5 bases). CDR3 length: 16 amino acids. The V and J ends lost 2 bases and 3 bases respectively, with 11 bases between them. Germline CDR1 and CDR2: MNHEY and SMNVEV (reference sequence). CDR3 in amino acids: CASSLVGHLYNSPLHF. The CDR3 DNA sequence: TGTGCCAGCAGTTTAGTCGGACACCTCTATAATTCACCCCTCCACTTT.

V is TRBV5-1 and J is TRBJ2-6, with D perhaps matching TRBD2 (6 bases). The germline CDR1 and CDR2 sequences are SGHRS and YFSETQ. Trimming pared 1 base from V and 0 bases from J, leaving 11 bases between. The CDR3 runs 17 residues. For the CDR3, the DNA is TGCGCCAGCAGCTTGAGTGGACTAAGCTCTGGGGCCAACGTCCTGACTTTC. Amino acid sequence: CASSLSGLSSGANVLTF.

This chain connects TRBV16 to TRBJ2-1; TRBD2 matches at 9 bases. The V gene's germline CDR1 is KGHSY and CDR2 FQNENV. The CDR3 spans 16 residues. J lost 3 bases, V lost 3 bases, and 6 bases had no gene match. The CDR3 reads CASSQSTSGVYNEQFF. For the CDR3, the DNA is TGTGCCAGCAGCCAGTCGACTAGCGGAGTCTACAATGAGCAGTTCTTC.

J is TRBJ1-2 and V is TRBV29-1, with 8 bases lining up with TRBD1. The germline gives CDR1 SQVTM, CDR2 ANQGSEA. Trimming removed 5 bases from V and 4 bases from J; junction bases left unmatched: 12. CDR3 length equals 15 residues. The CDR3 is CSVTSSSDRAYGYTF. CDR3 DNA sequence: TGCAGCGTTACTTCTTCTTCGGACAGGGCCTATGGCTACACCTTC.

This clone is a singleton in its sample. This chain uses TRBV9 with TRBJ2-5; TRBD1 matches 10 bases. The CDR3 contains 15 residues. Germline V gene data show CDR1 as SGDLS and CDR2 as YYNGEE. J lost 5 bases, V lost 3 bases, and 7 bases had no gene match. CDR3 sequence: CASSDRTGGTETQYF. CDR3 DNA sequence: TGTGCCAGCAGCGACCGGACAGGGGGTACGGAGACCCAGTACTTC. The full variable domain, in which reference TRBV9 and TRBJ2-5 provide the parts outside the CDR3, is DSGVTQTPKHLITATGQRVTLRCSPRSGDLSVYWYQQSLDQGLQFLIQYYNGEERAKGNILERFSAQQFPDLHSELNLSSLELGDSALYFCASSDRTGGTETQYFGPGTRLLVL.

The J gene is TRBJ2-1, the V gene TRBV28; 10 bases are a match to TRBD1. Looked up from germline, CDR1 is MDHEN and CDR2 is SYDVKM. This CDR3 is built from 17 residues. V lost 3 bases and J lost 5; bases outside the gene matches: 10. The CDR3 loop is CASSLRGTGETNNEQFF. CDR3 DNA: TGTGCCAGCAGTTTGAGGGGGACAGGGGAAACTAACAATGAGCAGTTCTTC.

Concerning this clone: Additional DNA sequences in this sample encode the identical CDR3. The chain employs TRBV7-3 and TRBJ2-3; D is undetermined. The CDR3 runs to 13 residues. CDR1 and CDR2 (germline): SGHTA, FQGTGA. V lost 1 base and J lost 6, with 8 bases in between. The CDR3 sequence: CASSLSSRDTQYF. The CDR3 bases are TGTGCCAGCAGCTTAAGTTCGAGGGATACGCAGTATTTT.

The V gene is TRBV19, the J gene TRBJ2-4, with 12 bases fitting TRBD1. The V and J ends lost 10 bases and 1 base, in that order; junction bases with no gene match: 5. The CDR3 contains 15 residues. CDR1 and CDR2 (germline): LNHDA, SQIVND (reference sequence). CDR3 residues: CATGGQGAAKNIQYF. CDR3 coding DNA: TGTGCCACCGGGGGACAGGGGGCGGCCAAAAACATTCAGTACTTC.

The CDR3 loop is CASSIQDSGNTIYF. CDR3 coding DNA: TGTGCCAGTAGTATCCAGGACTCTGGAAACACCATATATTTT. J is TRBJ1-3 and V is TRBV19; no clear D gene. Deletions cut 3 bases from V and 0 bases from J, with 6 bases between. CDR3 length: 14 residues. Germline lookup yields CDR1 LNHDA and CDR2 SQIVND (reference sequence).

V gene TRBV28 combines with J gene TRBJ1-4; 11 nucleotides agree with TRBD1. Germline lookup yields CDR1 MDHEN and CDR2 SYDVKM. CDR3 size: 15 residues. J was trimmed by 7 bases and V by 7 bases; bases with no gene match: 8. The CDR3 DNA reads as TGTGCCAGCACCCTACCGGGGACAGGGGGTGAAAAACTGTTTTTT. Amino acids: CASTLPGTGGEKLFF.

The J gene is TRBJ2-7, the V gene TRBV4-1, with a weak D call TRBD2 (6 bases). CDR3 length equals 15 residues. The V end lost 2 bases, the J end lost 5 bases, and 16 bases lay between the germline ends. CDR1 and CDR2 (germline): MGHRA, YSYEKL. The CDR3 protein is CASSQPGVGSHEQYF. CDR3 in DNA: TGCGCCAGCAGCCAACCGGGGGTGGGGAGCCACGAGCAGTACTTC.

The J gene is TRBJ1-1, the V gene TRBV19; 7 bases map to TRBD1. The junction had 8 bases not matched to a gene; V was cut back by 6 bases and J by 4 bases. In germline, CDR1 is LNHDA, CDR2 SQIVND (reference sequence). CDR3 length: 14 residues. CDR3 DNA: TGTGCCAGTAGGGAGACAGGGCAGCGCACTGAAGCTTTCTTT. It codes for CASRETGQRTEAFF. Based on the CDR3 plus reference TRBV19 and TRBJ1-1, the full variable domain is DGGITQSPKYLFRKEGQNVTLSCEQNLNHDAMYWYRQDPGQGLRLIYYSQIVNDFQKGDIAEGYSVSREKKESFPLTVTSAQKNPTAFYLCASRETGQRTEAFFGQGTRLTVV.

This clone was recorded only once. It is likely a read error, because the conserved phenylalanine at the end of the CDR3 is missing. V and J are TRBV30 and TRBJ1-4; D unresolved. The CDR3 consists of 13 residues. Germline V gene lookup returns CDR1 GTSNPN and CDR2 SVGIG (reference sequence). Trimming pared 5 bases from V and 3 bases from J, leaving 10 bases between. CDR3 region: CAWSPSPNEKLFS. The CDR3, as DNA: TGTGCCTGGTCACCTTCCCCTAATGAAAAACTGTTTTCT.

The J gene is TRBJ2-7, the V gene TRBV4-2; 10 nucleotides align to TRBD1. The CDR3 covers 15 residues. Germline V gene lookup returns CDR1 LGHNA and CDR2 YNFKEQ. Trimming cost V 4 bases and J 1 base; bases outside gene matches: 4. CDR3 region: CASSREGQGSYEQYF. Here the CDR3 DNA reads TGTGCCAGCAGCCGCGAGGGACAGGGGTCCTACGAGCAGTACTTC.

The chain combines TRBV9 with TRBJ1-2, with TRBD1 identical over 8 bases. The V segment lost 3 bases and the J segment 7 bases; nucleotides outside the gene matches: 2. The CDR3 loop spans 12 amino acids. CDR1 and CDR2 from the germline V gene are SGDLS and YYNGEE. CDR3 residues: CASSAGGSGYTF. The CDR3 DNA follows: TGTGCCAGCAGCGCAGGGGGCAGTGGCTACACCTTC.

V gene TRBV9 combines with J gene TRBJ2-1; TRBD2 might be the D (6 bases). CDR1 is SGDLS, CDR2 YYNGEE, per germline. The V end was cut by 2 bases, the J end by 4 bases, with 10 bases between. This CDR3 contains 14 residues. The CDR3 loop reads CASSVAGPYNEQFF. The CDR3 nucleotides read TGTGCCAGCAGCGTGGCGGGACCGTACAATGAGCAGTTCTTC.

J is TRBJ2-7 and V is TRBV5-1; perhaps TRBD1 as D (5 bases). Germline loops: CDR1 SGHRS, CDR2 YFSETQ. Trimming removed 3 bases at V and 2 bases at J, with 15 bases between. This CDR3 is 15 amino acids long. The CDR3 sequence: CASSSLTALAYEQYF. For the CDR3, the DNA is TGCGCCAGCAGCTCCTTGACAGCGCTTGCCTACGAGCAGTACTTC.